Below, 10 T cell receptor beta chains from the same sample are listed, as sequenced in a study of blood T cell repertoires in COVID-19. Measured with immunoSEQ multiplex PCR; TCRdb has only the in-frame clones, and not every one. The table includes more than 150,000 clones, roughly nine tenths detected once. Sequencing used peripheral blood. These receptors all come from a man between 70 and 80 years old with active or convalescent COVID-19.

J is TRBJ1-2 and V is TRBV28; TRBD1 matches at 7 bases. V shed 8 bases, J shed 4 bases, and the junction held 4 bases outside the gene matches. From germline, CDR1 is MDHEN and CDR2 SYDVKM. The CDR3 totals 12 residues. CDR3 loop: CASRGQTYGYTF. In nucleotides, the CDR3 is TGTGCCAGCCGGGGACAGACCTATGGCTACACCTTC.

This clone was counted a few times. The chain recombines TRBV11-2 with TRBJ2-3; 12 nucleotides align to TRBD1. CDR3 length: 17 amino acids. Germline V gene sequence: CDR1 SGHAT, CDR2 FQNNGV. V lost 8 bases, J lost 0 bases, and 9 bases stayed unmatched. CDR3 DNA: TGTGCCAGCCGGGGGGACAGGGGGCTTTCTAGCACAGATACGCAGTATTTT. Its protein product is CASRGDRGLSSTDTQYF.

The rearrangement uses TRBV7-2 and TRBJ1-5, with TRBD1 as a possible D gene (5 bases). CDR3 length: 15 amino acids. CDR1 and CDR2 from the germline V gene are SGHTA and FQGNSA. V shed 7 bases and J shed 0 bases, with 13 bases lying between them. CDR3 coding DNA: TGTGCCAGCAAGCAAACGGGACTTAGCAATCAGCCCCAGCATTTT. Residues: CASKQTGLSNQPQHF.

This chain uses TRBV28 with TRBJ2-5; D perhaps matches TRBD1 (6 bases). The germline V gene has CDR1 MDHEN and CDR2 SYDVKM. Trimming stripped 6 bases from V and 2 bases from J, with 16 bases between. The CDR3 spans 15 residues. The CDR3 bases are TGTGCCAGCAGCAGCCGGGACAAGGGACAAGAGACCCAGTACTTC. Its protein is CASSSRDKGQETQYF.

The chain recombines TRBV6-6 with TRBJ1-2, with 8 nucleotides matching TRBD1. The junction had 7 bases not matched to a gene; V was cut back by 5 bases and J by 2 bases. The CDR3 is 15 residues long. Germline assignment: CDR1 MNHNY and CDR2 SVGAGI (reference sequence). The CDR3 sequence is CASSPGQALNYGYTF. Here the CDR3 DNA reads TGTGCCAGCAGTCCGGGACAGGCTTTGAACTATGGCTACACCTTC.

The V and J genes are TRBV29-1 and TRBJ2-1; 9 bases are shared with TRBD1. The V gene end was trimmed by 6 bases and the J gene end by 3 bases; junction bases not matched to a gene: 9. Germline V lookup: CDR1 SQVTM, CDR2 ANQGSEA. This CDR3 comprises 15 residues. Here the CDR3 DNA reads TGCAGCGTCGCTAAGACAGGGGGACACTACAATGAGCAGTTCTTC. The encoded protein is CSVAKTGGHYNEQFF.

In nucleotides, the CDR3 is TGTGCCAGCAGCGCCCCGACCGGGACAGCGAACACCGGGGAGCTGTTTTTT. This encodes CASSAPTGTANTGELFF. The rearrangement joins TRBV6-2 or TRBV6-3 to TRBJ2-2; TRBD1 agrees at 7 bases. CDR1 MNHEY and CDR2 SVGEGT come from the germline V gene. The V and J ends lost 6 bases and 0 bases, in that order; junction bases with no gene match: 10. The CDR3 extends over 17 amino acids.

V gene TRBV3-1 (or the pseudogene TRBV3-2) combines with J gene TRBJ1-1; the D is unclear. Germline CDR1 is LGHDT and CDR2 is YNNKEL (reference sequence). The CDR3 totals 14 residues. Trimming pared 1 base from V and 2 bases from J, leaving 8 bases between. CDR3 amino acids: CASSQVPRNTEAFF. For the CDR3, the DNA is TGTGCCAGCAGCCAAGTACCGCGAAACACTGAAGCTTTCTTT.

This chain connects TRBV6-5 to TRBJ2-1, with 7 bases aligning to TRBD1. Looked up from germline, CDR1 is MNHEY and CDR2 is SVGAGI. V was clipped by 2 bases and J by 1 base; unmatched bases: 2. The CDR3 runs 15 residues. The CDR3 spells CASSYRGLSYNEQFF. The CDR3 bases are TGTGCCAGCAGTTACAGGGGGCTATCCTACAATGAGCAGTTCTTC.

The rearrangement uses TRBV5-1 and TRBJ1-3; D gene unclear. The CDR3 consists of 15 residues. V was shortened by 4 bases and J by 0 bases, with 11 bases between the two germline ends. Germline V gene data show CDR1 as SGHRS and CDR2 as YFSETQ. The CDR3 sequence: CASSTTRASGNTIYF. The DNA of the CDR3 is TGCGCCAGCAGCACCACTAGGGCCTCTGGAAACACCATATATTTT.